This T cell receptor beta chain is from a study of T-cell reconstitution after alpha-beta-depleted transplantation in children. Preparation of the TCRbeta library was carried out with unique molecular identifiers. TCRdb fed the PCR reads into MiXCR, producing one record per CDR3 protein. The sample shows approximately 640,000 distinct CDR3 sequences, over 15% of them seen only once. The sample holds many counts of this clonotype. This clonotype was sampled from a human donor who donated a stem cell graft to a child with acute myeloid leukemia. Sequencing was performed on PBMCs from the stem cell graft donor, taken from the stem cell graft.

The CDR3 DNA is TGCAGTGCCCTCCAGGGGATCACCTACAATGAGCAGTTCTTC. It specifies CSALQGITYNEQFF. The rearrangement joins TRBV20-1 to TRBJ2-1; TRBD1 might be the D (6 bases). Trimming left V 6 bases short and J 2 bases short, with 14 bases between. Germline-derived CDR1 and CDR2 are DFQATT and SNEGSKA (reference sequence). This CDR3 region has 14 residues.